A single sample gave rise to the 17 T cell receptor beta chains below, sequenced in a study of cytomegalovirus exposure and HLA in healthy donors. Use of 60 Vbeta and 13 Jbeta primers characterized the PCR. The assay was immunoSEQ multiplex PCR, and TCRdb's table has in-frame clones only and misses some. This sample lists tens of thousands of clones; its ten largest clones have 3.5% to 4%. Sequencing was performed on PBMCs. The origin of the receptors is a woman between 18 and 29 years old in good health and CMV-seronegative.

The chain couples TRBV18 to TRBJ1-1; the match to TRBD1 covers 10 bases. V dropped 4 bases and J dropped 4; count of bases not matched to a gene: 3. Germline V gene lookup returns CDR1 KGHSH and CDR2 LQKENI. There are 14 residues in the CDR3. In nucleotides, the CDR3 is TGTGCCAGCTCACATGACAGGGGGCTCACTGAAGCTTTCTTT. Protein: CASSHDRGLTEAFF.

The gene calls are TRBV6-4 and TRBJ2-3; 9 bases fit TRBD2. From germline, CDR1 is MRHNA and CDR2 SNTAGT. CDR3 size: 15 residues. After removal of 3 bases from V and 6 bases from J, the junction contained 7 bases not matched to a gene. CDR3 residues: CASSDQLAGGDTQYF. The CDR3 DNA follows: TGTGCCAGCAGTGATCAACTAGCGGGCGGTGATACGCAGTATTTT.

The chain recombines TRBV4-2 with TRBJ1-4; TRBD1 is a possible D gene (6 bases). CDR1 is LGHNA, CDR2 YNFKEQ, per germline. The CDR3 has 13 residues. Trimming took 0 bases from V and 8 from J, leaving 7 bases between them. CDR3 amino acids: CASSQERGEKLFF. DNA for the CDR3: TGTGCCAGCAGCCAAGAAAGGGGGGAAAAACTGTTTTTT.

The genes are TRBV27 and TRBJ2-3; 8 bases agree with TRBD1. CDR1 MNHEY and CDR2 SMNVEV come from the germline V gene (reference sequence). The CDR3 loop spans 19 amino acids. The junction had 21 bases not matched to a gene; V was cut back by 10 bases and J by 0 bases. CDR3 residues: CANTSGTGRRPTSTDTQYF. The CDR3 region has the DNA TGTGCCAACACCTCCGGGACAGGTCGACGGCCGACTAGCACAGATACGCAGTATTTT.

In DNA, the CDR3 is TGCGCCAGCAGCTCCGATGGCCCCCTGGTCTATGGCTACACCTTC. Its translation: CASSSDGPLVYGYTF. The chain links TRBV5-1 to TRBJ1-2; D is ambiguous. Germline V lookup: CDR1 SGHRS, CDR2 YFSETQ. Trimming took off 3 bases at V and 4 bases at J, with 16 bases between the two ends. The CDR3 runs 15 residues. The variable domain in full, with the rest retrieved from reference TRBV5-1 and TRBJ1-2, is KAGVTQTPRYLIKTRGQQVTLSCSPISGHRSVSWYQQTPGQGLQFLFEYFSETQRNKGNFPGRFSGRQFSNSRSEMNVSTLELGDSALYLCASSSDGPLVYGYTFGSGTRLTVV.

This chain uses TRBV5-1 with TRBJ1-2, with 7 positions matching TRBD1. J was trimmed by 7 bases and V by 3 bases; bases with no gene match: 9. The CDR3 spans 14 residues. From germline, CDR1 is SGHRS and CDR2 YFSETQ. The CDR3, as DNA: TGCGCCAGCAGCTATTATGAGACAGGGCTTGGCTACACCTTC. Amino acids: CASSYYETGLGYTF.

The V gene is TRBV27, the J gene TRBJ2-6; no clear D. V was clipped by 7 bases and J by 1 base, with 11 bases between them. The CDR3 has 15 residues. Germline assignment: CDR1 MNHEY and CDR2 SMNVEV (reference sequence). CDR3 nucleotide sequence: TGTGCCAGCAAACTCGCCGGGTCTGGGGCCAACGTCCTGACTTTC. This encodes CASKLAGSGANVLTF. The full variable domain, its missing parts supplied by reference TRBV27 and TRBJ2-6, is EAQVTQNPRYLITVTGKKLTVTCSQNMNHEYMSWYRQDPGLGLRQIYYSMNVEVTDKGDVPEGYKVSRKEKRNFPLILESPSPNQTSLYFCASKLAGSGANVLTFGAGSRLTVL.

The chain couples TRBV19 to TRBJ1-5, with TRBD1 identical over 9 bases. The CDR3 totals 13 residues. With 10 bases clipped from V and 5 bases from J, the junction kept 6 bases outside the gene matches. Germline V gene data show CDR1 as LNHDA and CDR2 as SQIVND (reference sequence). CDR3 loop: CATRDREDQPQHF. The CDR3, as DNA: TGTGCCACCCGGGACAGGGAGGATCAGCCCCAGCATTTT. Filled out from reference TRBV19 and TRBJ1-5, the complete variable domain reads DGGITQSPKYLFRKEGQNVTLSCEQNLNHDAMYWYRQDPGQGLRLIYYSQIVNDFQKGDIAEGYSVSREKKESFPLTVTSAQKNPTAFYLCATRDREDQPQHFGDGTRLSIL.

The V call is TRBV4-1, the J call TRBJ2-7, with no clear D. The germline CDR1 and CDR2 sequences are MGHRA and YSYEKL. V shed 4 bases and J shed 2 bases, with 6 bases lying between them. The CDR3 is 12 amino acids. CDR3 protein: CASSPNPYEQYF. The CDR3 nucleotides are TGCGCCAGCAGCCCCAATCCCTACGAGCAGTACTTC.

This chain uses TRBV7-9 with TRBJ2-7; D perhaps matches TRBD1 (5 bases). Trimming cost V 4 bases and J 2 bases, with 6 bases left between them. Germline loops: CDR1 SEHNR, CDR2 FQNEAQ (reference sequence). The CDR3 is made up of 12 amino acids. The CDR3 reads CASSSDTYEQYF. The CDR3 DNA follows: TGTGCCAGCAGCTCGGACACCTACGAGCAGTACTTC.

The rearrangement joins TRBV15 to TRBJ1-5; 7 nucleotides align to TRBD1. V was pared by 4 bases and J by 4 bases, with 1 base of the junction left unmatched. Germline CDR1 and CDR2: LNHNV and YYDKDF (reference sequence). The CDR3 extends over 13 amino acids. Written as DNA, the CDR3 is TGTGCCACCAGCAAGACAGGGAATCAGCCCCAGCATTTT. It yields the protein CATSKTGNQPQHF.

The rearrangement links TRBV29-1 to TRBJ1-3; 12 bases fit TRBD1. Germline V gene data show CDR1 as SQVTM and CDR2 as ANQGSEA. This CDR3 has 19 residues. The V segment lost 8 bases and the J segment 7 bases; nucleotides outside the gene matches: 24. The DNA of the CDR3 is TGCAGCCACATGTCCACCTGGGGGGGACAGGGGGCTGAGGGGAACACCATATATTTT. Its translation: CSHMSTWGGQGAEGNTIYF.

Judged by frequency, this clone is medium-sized. The chain carries TRBV10-2 and TRBJ2-7; D ambiguous. From germline, CDR1 is WSHSY and CDR2 SAAADI. V gave up 3 bases and J gave up 2 bases, with 5 bases separating them. This CDR3 is built from 12 residues. CDR3: CASSDSPYEQYF. DNA for the CDR3: TGCGCCAGCAGTGACTCCCCCTACGAGCAGTACTTC.

The V gene is TRBV7-2, the J gene TRBJ1-2, with TRBD1 matching over 8 bases. After removal of 6 bases from V and 3 bases from J, the junction contained 9 bases not matched to a gene. In germline, CDR1 is SGHTA, CDR2 FQGNSA. CDR3 size: 15 residues. CDR3 loop: CASRTQTGVHYGYTF. The DNA of the CDR3 is TGTGCCAGCAGGACCCAGACAGGGGTACACTATGGCTACACCTTC.

V and J are TRBV14 and TRBJ2-1, with 8 bases that match TRBD2. The V gene's germline CDR1 is SGHDN and CDR2 FVKESK. J was trimmed by 9 bases and V by 8 bases; bases with no gene match: 6. The length of the CDR3 is 12 residues. The CDR3: CASSLAELEQFF. CDR3 nucleotides: TGTGCCAGCTCACTAGCGGAACTTGAGCAGTTCTTC.

The chain links TRBV29-1 to TRBJ1-1, with 7 nucleotides matching TRBD1. The V and J ends lost 6 bases and 5 bases, in that order; junction bases with no gene match: 9. The CDR3 has 13 amino acids. Germline loops: CDR1 SQVTM, CDR2 ANQGSEA. CDR3 protein: CSVQGGVWTEAFF. The DNA of the CDR3 is TGCAGCGTCCAAGGGGGCGTCTGGACTGAAGCTTTCTTT.

The chain links TRBV19 to TRBJ1-1; TRBD1 is a possible D gene (6 bases). The CDR3 has 14 amino acids. Per the germline V gene, CDR1 is LNHDA and CDR2 is SQIVND (reference sequence). V lost 5 bases, J lost 0 bases, and 10 bases lay in between. As DNA, the CDR3 is TGTGCCAGTAGTTTGGACAGATTGAACACTGAAGCTTTCTTT. Translation: CASSLDRLNTEAFF.